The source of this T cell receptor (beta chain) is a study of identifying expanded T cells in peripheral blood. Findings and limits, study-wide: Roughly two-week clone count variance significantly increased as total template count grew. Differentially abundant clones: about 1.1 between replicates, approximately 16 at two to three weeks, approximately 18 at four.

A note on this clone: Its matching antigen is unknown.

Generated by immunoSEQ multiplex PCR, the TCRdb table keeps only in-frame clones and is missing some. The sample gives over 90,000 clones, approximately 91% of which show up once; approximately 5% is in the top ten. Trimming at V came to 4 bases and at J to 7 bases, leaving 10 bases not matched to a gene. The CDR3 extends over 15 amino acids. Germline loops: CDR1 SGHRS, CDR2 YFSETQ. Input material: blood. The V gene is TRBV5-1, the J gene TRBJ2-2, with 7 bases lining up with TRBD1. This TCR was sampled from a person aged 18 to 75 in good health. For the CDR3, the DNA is TGCGCCAGCAGCCCAGGGGGTAGGGGCATCGGGGAGCTGTTTTTT. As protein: CASSPGGRGIGELFF.